This TCR beta chain derives from a study of shared clonotypes between healthy human individuals. General observations from the study: Despite large depth, sorted-subset datasets appeared incompletely sequenced.

Naive CD8 cells were CD45RO-negative, positively selected for CCR7, excluding terminally differentiated effector memory CD45RA+ cells. Donors, healthy HIV-negative adults, lacked recent acute infections or vaccinations. The deep-level immunoSEQ assay was used. Assay: immunoSEQ multiplex PCR; the TCRdb copy retains only in-frame clones and omits some. The sample yields about 820,000 clones, about 91% seen once. V was pared by 4 bases and J by 3 bases, with 5 bases of the junction left unmatched. Germline-derived CDR1 and CDR2 are SGHAT and FQNNGV. The CDR3 is 16 residues long. Concerning this clone: No antigen is known for it.

What was sequenced was naive CD8+ T cells sorted from blood. V is TRBV11-2 and J is TRBJ2-7, with 14 bases aligning to TRBD2. The TCR originated in a man younger than 40 in good health. This CDR3 is CASSSGTSGSGYEQYF. DNA of the CDR3: TGTGCCAGCAGCTCCGGGACTAGCGGGAGTGGCTACGAGCAGTACTTC.